These 24 T cell receptor beta chains share one sample of origin, sequenced in a study of T cell repertoires in cytomegalovirus infection. TCRdb independently ran MiXCR on the reads; one entry per CDR3 protein. The table includes 600,000 to 800,000 distinct CDR3 sequences, 24% detected once. The sample consisted of CD8+ T cells from PBMCs. The receptors originated from a human donor in good health (CMV status not recorded). Some clones in this sample may be carry-over from other donors' samples.

This clonotype was found a few times. In nucleotides, the CDR3 is TGTGCCAGCAGTCGGGACAGGGGGAGGGCAGATACGCAGTATTTT. Its translation: CASSRDRGRADTQYF. V and J are TRBV6-6 and TRBJ2-3, with 11 bases fitting TRBD1. Germline CDR1 and CDR2: MNHNY and SVGAGI (reference sequence). The V gene end was trimmed by 5 bases and the J gene end by 4 bases; junction bases not matched to a gene: 5. The CDR3 has 15 amino acids.

The genes are TRBV7-9 and TRBJ1-2; TRBD1 might be the D (6 bases). From germline, CDR1 is SEHNR and CDR2 FQNEAQ (reference sequence). CDR3 length: 15 amino acids. V lost 5 bases and J 5 bases, leaving 18 bases between the germline ends. The CDR3 bases are TGTGCCAGCAGCCCCCAACAGGGTATAGGGTATGGCTACACCTTC. As protein: CASSPQQGIGYGYTF.

A remark on this clonotype: This may be a read error: a much more frequent sequence differs by one nucleotide. This chain joins TRBV6-1 and TRBJ2-7; 9 nucleotides match TRBD1. This CDR3 has 15 amino acids. Germline CDR1 is MNHNS and CDR2 is SASEGT. CDR3: CASRIRTGATYVQYF. For the CDR3, the DNA is TGTGCCAGCAGGATCCGGACAGGGGCAACCTACGTGCAGTACTTC.

The chain's CDR3 is CASSPIDRGGENIQYF. In DNA form, the CDR3 reads TGTGCCAGTAGTCCTATTGACAGGGGGGGCGAAAACATTCAGTACTTC. This sequence joins TRBV19 and TRBJ2-4; 9 positions agree with TRBD1. V was pared by 5 bases and J by 5 bases, with 10 bases of the junction left unmatched. Germline V gene lookup returns CDR1 LNHDA and CDR2 SQIVND (reference sequence). This CDR3 region has 16 residues.

Comments on this clonotype: A clone one base away is much larger, so this may be a read error. The J gene is TRBJ2-7, the V gene TRBV7-2; D might be TRBD1 or TRBD2, each matching 5 bases. The CDR3 contains 15 residues. Germline assignment: CDR1 SGHTA and CDR2 FQGNSA. The CDR3 reads CAGSRGAPRSYEQYV. DNA for the CDR3: TGTGCCGGCAGCCGGGGCGCCCCACGTTCCTACGAGCAGTACGTC.

This clonotype appeared a single time. The chain links TRBV15 to TRBJ2-3; 9 bases are shared with TRBD1. The CDR3 has 16 amino acids. J was trimmed by 2 bases and V by 3 bases; bases with no gene match: 6. The V gene's germline CDR1 is LNHNV and CDR2 YYDKDF (reference sequence). CDR3 protein: CATSRATGGPTDTQYF. CDR3 in DNA: TGTGCCACCAGCAGGGCTACAGGGGGCCCCACAGATACGCAGTATTTT. The complete variable domain, with remaining parts taken from reference TRBV15 and TRBJ2-3, reads DAMVIQNPRYQVTQFGKPVTLSCSQTLNHNVMYWYQQKSSQAPKLLFHYYDKDFNNEADTPDNFQSRRPNTSFCFLDIRSPGLGDTAMYLCATSRATGGPTDTQYFGPGTRLTVL.

This clonotype was found many times. The chain combines TRBV7-8 with TRBJ2-1; D not certain. The CDR3 contains 14 residues. V dropped 8 bases and J dropped 6 bases, with 17 bases sitting between them. CDR1 is SGHVS and CDR2 is FQNEAQ in the germline V gene. CDR3 nucleotides: TGTGCCAGCCACTCCCCTGGGCCGTCCAATGAGCAGTTCTTC. It specifies CASHSPGPSNEQFF.

This clonotype was found many times. V usage is TRBV7-6 and J usage is TRBJ2-3; D is ambiguous. The CDR3 spans 15 residues. V was trimmed by 5 bases and J by 2 bases, leaving 14 bases between them. CDR1 and CDR2 from the germline V gene are SGHVS and FNYEAQ. CDR3 loop: CASSLDVHDTDTQYF. CDR3 sequence (DNA): TGTGCCAGCAGCCTGGACGTACACGACACAGATACGCAGTATTTT.

This clonotype was seen at least ten times. The chain is built from TRBV7-9 and TRBJ1-1; possibly TRBD1 for D (6 bases). From germline, CDR1 is SEHNR and CDR2 FQNEAQ (reference sequence). Trimming stripped 1 base from V and 3 bases from J, with 12 bases between. CDR3 length equals 15 residues. For the CDR3, the DNA is TGTGCCAGCAGCTTAGACGGGGGCGCTGACACTGAAGCTTTCTTT. It translates to CASSLDGGADTEAFF.

This clonotype appeared many times. This rearrangement joins TRBV6-2 or TRBV6-3 to TRBJ2-7; maybe TRBD1 (5 bases). The germline CDR1 and CDR2 sequences are MNHEY and SVGEGT. The CDR3 is 13 residues long. V was cut by 3 bases and J by 3 bases, with 9 bases left in between. The CDR3: CASSYQGSYEQYF. CDR3 bases: TGTGCCAGCAGTTATCAGGGCAGCTACGAGCAGTACTTC.

The chain employs TRBV7-4 and TRBJ2-7; D perhaps matches TRBD1 (7 bases). CDR1 is SGHVT and CDR2 is SQSDAQ in the germline V gene. The CDR3 totals 18 residues. Trimming removed 3 bases at V and 3 bases at J, with 24 bases between. The CDR3 region is CASSFYPEEGAGIYEQYF. CDR3 nucleotide sequence: TGTGCCAGCAGCTTTTACCCCGAGGAGGGGGCAGGTATCTACGAGCAGTACTTC.

On this clonotype: A read error may be the cause here, since a much bigger clone is one base away. CDR3 region: CTSSHQDRTTNEKLFF. Here the CDR3 DNA reads TGCACCAGCAGCCACCAAGACAGGACGACTAATGAAAAACTGTTTTTT. The rearrangement uses TRBV4-3 and TRBJ1-4, with D tentatively TRBD1 (6 bases). The CDR3 consists of 16 residues. Germline CDR1 LGHNA, CDR2 YSLEER.

This clonotype showed up just a few times. The chain is built from TRBV29-1 and TRBJ2-1, with TRBD2 matching over 8 bases. The CDR3 is 12 amino acids. Germline CDR1 is SQVTM and CDR2 is ANQGSEA. V lost 3 bases and J lost 10; bases outside the gene matches: 5. The CDR3 region is CSVERGDGEQFF. In DNA, the CDR3 is TGCAGCGTTGAGCGGGGGGACGGGGAGCAGTTCTTC.

Worth noting for this clonotype: A much larger clone sits a single nucleotide away, making a read error possible. The V gene is TRBV6-5, the J gene TRBJ1-5; D gene unclear. Germline lookup yields CDR1 MNHEY and CDR2 SVGAGI. Trimming shortened V by 7 bases and J by 1 base, and 14 bases separated the two germline ends. The CDR3 is made up of 15 amino acids. The CDR3 DNA reads as TGTGCCAGCAAACAGAGGGCAGCGAGCAATCAGCCCCAGCATTTT. Translated, it gives CASKQRAASNQPQHF.

The chain joins TRBV9 to TRBJ1-5, with 7 bases lining up with TRBD1. Trimming at V came to 1 base and at J to 7 bases, leaving 8 bases not matched to a gene. Per the germline V gene, CDR1 is SGDLS and CDR2 is YYNGEE. CDR3 length equals 15 residues. The CDR3 bases are TGTGCCAGCAGCGTATCGACAGGGTTGGGACAGCCCCAGCATTTT. This encodes CASSVSTGLGQPQHF.

The gene calls are TRBV5-6 and TRBJ1-1; 8 bases align to TRBD1. CDR1 is SGHDT and CDR2 is YYEEEE in the germline V gene. After removal of 4 bases from V and 1 base from J, the junction contained 6 bases not matched to a gene. This CDR3 contains 15 residues. As DNA, the CDR3 is TGTGCCAGCAGCCGATTCGGACAGGGGAACACTGAAGCTTTCTTT. Amino acid sequence: CASSRFGQGNTEAFF.

The V gene is TRBV6-2 or TRBV6-3, the J gene TRBJ1-1, with D uncertain. The CDR3 is made up of 18 amino acids. The V gene's germline CDR1 is MNHEY and CDR2 SVGEGT. V lost 1 base and J lost 0, with 18 bases in between. CDR3 sequence (DNA): TGTGCCAGCAGTTACTTGAAGACGGCCGCTTTCATGAACACTGAAGCTTTCTTT. This sequence encodes CASSYLKTAAFMNTEAFF.

The V call is TRBV19, the J call TRBJ2-3; D is perhaps TRBD1 (5 bases). CDR1 and CDR2 (germline): LNHDA, SQIVND (reference sequence). This CDR3 has 14 residues. Trimming cost V 7 bases and J 3 bases, with 14 bases left between them. The chain's CDR3 is CASTLDRSTDTQYF. Here the CDR3 DNA reads TGTGCCAGTACCCTTGACAGAAGTACAGATACGCAGTATTTT.

This clonotype was detected ten times or more. Its ends do not fully match the called genes, so a read error is possible. V usage is TRBV7-7 and J usage is TRBJ2-2; D tentatively fits TRBD1 or TRBD2 (5 bases each). The CDR3 is 14 amino acids. Germline CDR1 is SSHAT and CDR2 is FNYEAQ (reference sequence). The CDR3 sequence: CASSLERGRGELFF. CDR3 in DNA: TGTGCTAGCAGCTTAGAGAGGGGCCGAGGGGAGCTGTTTTTT.

Notes on this clonotype: This clone may be a read error of a much larger clone one base away. This chain uses TRBV7-4 with TRBJ2-7, with D perhaps TRBD1 (7 bases). Trimming took 5 bases from V and 1 from J, leaving 15 bases between them. From germline, CDR1 is SGHVT and CDR2 SQSDAQ. The CDR3 contains 15 residues. This CDR3 reads CASSQDRDFSYEQYF. The CDR3 DNA reads as TGTGCCAGCAGCCAAGACAGGGACTTTTCCTACGAGCAGTACTTC. The variable domain in full, with the rest retrieved from reference TRBV7-4 and TRBJ2-7, is GAGVSQSPRYKVAKRGRDVALRCDSISGHVTLYWYRQTLGQGSEVLTYSQSDAQRDKSGRPSGRFSAERPERSVSTLKIQRTEQGDSAVYLCASSQDRDFSYEQYFGPGTRLTVT.

The gene calls are TRBV20-1 and TRBJ2-1, with 9 bases aligning to TRBD2. This CDR3 is built from 16 residues. J lost 2 bases, V lost 1 base, and 6 bases had no gene match. CDR1 and CDR2 from the germline V gene are DFQATT and SNEGSKA (reference sequence). CDR3: CSARARLAGPYNEQFF. The CDR3 nucleotides read TGCAGTGCTAGAGCCAGGCTAGCGGGGCCCTACAATGAGCAGTTCTTC.

In this sample, this clonotype turned up many times. The chain couples TRBV11-2 to TRBJ2-3, with 8 bases that match TRBD2. The CDR3 consists of 16 residues. The ends lost 2 bases at V and 2 bases at J; junction bases unmatched: 6. From germline, CDR1 is SGHAT and CDR2 FQNNGV. CDR3 in DNA: TGTGCCAGCAGCTTATCCTTAGCGGGGCCCACAGATACGCAGTATTTT. As protein: CASSLSLAGPTDTQYF.

The V call is TRBV29-1, the J call TRBJ2-5; D possibly corresponds to TRBD1 (6 bases). Trimming cost V 8 bases and J 5 bases, with 24 bases left between them. Germline CDR1 and CDR2: SQVTM and ANQGSEA. The CDR3 extends over 15 amino acids. As DNA, the CDR3 is TGCAGCACTGACGGAAAGGGGGTTACGTCGGAGACCCAGTACTTC. Protein sequence: CSTDGKGVTSETQYF.

The rearrangement uses TRBV4-1 and TRBJ2-1; D is uncertain. Trimming stripped 0 bases from V and 0 bases from J, with 9 bases between. Germline assignment: CDR1 MGHRA and CDR2 YSYEKL. CDR3 length: 16 amino acids. CDR3 amino acids: CASSQDWADSYNEQFF. CDR3 coding DNA: TGCGCCAGCAGCCAAGATTGGGCAGACTCCTACAATGAGCAGTTCTTC.